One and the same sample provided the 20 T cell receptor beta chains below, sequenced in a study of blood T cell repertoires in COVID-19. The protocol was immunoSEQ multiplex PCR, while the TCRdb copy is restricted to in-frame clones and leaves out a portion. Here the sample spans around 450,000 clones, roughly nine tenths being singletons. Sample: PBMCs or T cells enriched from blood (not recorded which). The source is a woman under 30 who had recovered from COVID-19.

The CDR3 reads CASSQGVGYGYTF. The CDR3 region has the DNA TGTGCCAGCAGCCAGGGGGTTGGCTATGGCTACACCTTC. The chain uses TRBV7-9 and TRBJ1-2, with TRBD1 matching 7 bases. With 5 bases clipped from V and 4 bases from J, the junction kept 4 bases outside the gene matches. The CDR3 contains 13 residues. Germline V CDR1 and CDR2: SEHNR, FQNEAQ (reference sequence).

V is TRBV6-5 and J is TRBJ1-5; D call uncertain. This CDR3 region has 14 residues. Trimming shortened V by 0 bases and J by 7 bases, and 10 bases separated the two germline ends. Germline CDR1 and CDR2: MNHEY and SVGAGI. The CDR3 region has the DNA TGTGCCAGCAGTTACTCGGTCCGAAGCCAGCCCCAGCATTTT. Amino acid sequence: CASSYSVRSQPQHF.

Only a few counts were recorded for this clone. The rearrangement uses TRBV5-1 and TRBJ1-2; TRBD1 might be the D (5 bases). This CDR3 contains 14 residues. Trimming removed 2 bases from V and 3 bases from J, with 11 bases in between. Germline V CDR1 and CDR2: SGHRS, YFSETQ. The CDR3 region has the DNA TGCGCCAGCAGCTTCTTAGGGGAAGACTATGGCTACACCTTC. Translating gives CASSFLGEDYGYTF.

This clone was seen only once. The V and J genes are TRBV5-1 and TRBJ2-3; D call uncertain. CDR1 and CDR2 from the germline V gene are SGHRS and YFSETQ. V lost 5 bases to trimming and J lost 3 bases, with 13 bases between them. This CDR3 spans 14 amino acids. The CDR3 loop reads CASSPAPQTDTQYF. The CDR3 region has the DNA TGCGCCAGCAGTCCCGCCCCTCAGACAGATACGCAGTATTTT.

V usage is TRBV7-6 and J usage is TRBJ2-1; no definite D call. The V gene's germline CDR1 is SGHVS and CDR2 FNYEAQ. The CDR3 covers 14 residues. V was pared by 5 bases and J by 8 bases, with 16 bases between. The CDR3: CASSDRGPLDEQFF. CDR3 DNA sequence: TGTGCCAGCAGCGACCGCGGCCCGCTGGATGAGCAGTTCTTC.

The CDR3 protein is CASSRPNMNTEAFF. The CDR3 nucleotides are TGCGCCAGCAGCCGCCCGAACATGAACACTGAAGCTTTCTTT. The V and J genes are TRBV4-1 and TRBJ1-1; D is unresolved. The length of the CDR3 is 14 residues. V lost 4 bases, J lost 0 bases, and 9 bases lay in between. Germline lookup yields CDR1 MGHRA and CDR2 YSYEKL.

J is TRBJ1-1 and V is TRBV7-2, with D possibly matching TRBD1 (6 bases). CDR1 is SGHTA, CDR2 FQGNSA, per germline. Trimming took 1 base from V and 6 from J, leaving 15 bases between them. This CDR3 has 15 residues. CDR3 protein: CASSLGGGGHAEAFF. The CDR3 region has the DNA TGTGCCAGCAGCTTAGGGGGAGGGGGTCATGCTGAAGCTTTCTTT.

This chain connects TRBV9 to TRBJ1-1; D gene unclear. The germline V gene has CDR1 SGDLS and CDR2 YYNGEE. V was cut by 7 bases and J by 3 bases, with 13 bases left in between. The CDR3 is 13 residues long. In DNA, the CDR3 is TGTGCCAGCGGGCCTGTTTGGGACACTGAAGCTTTCTTT. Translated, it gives CASGPVWDTEAFF.

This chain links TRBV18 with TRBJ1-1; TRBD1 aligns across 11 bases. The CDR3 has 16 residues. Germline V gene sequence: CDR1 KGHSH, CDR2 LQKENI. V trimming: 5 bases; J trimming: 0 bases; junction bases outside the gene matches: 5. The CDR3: CASSYRTGGMNTEAFF. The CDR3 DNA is TGTGCCAGCTCATACCGGACAGGGGGCATGAACACTGAAGCTTTCTTT.

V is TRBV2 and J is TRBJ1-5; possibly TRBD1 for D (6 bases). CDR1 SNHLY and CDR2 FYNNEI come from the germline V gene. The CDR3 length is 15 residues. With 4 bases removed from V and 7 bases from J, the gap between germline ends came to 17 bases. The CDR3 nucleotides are TGTGCCAGCAGTGCTACGACAGGTGGTGAGCAGCCCCAGCATTTT. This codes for CASSATTGGEQPQHF.

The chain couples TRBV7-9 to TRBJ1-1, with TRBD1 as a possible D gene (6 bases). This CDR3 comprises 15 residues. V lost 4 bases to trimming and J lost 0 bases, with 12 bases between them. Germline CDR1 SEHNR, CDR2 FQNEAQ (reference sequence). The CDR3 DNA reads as TGTGCCAGCAGCTCGACAGGTAATATGAACACTGAAGCTTTCTTT. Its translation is CASSSTGNMNTEAFF.

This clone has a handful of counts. The CDR3 is CASSLSGQGANEQFF. CDR3 nucleotides: TGCGCCAGCAGCTTGTCGGGACAGGGGGCCAATGAGCAGTTCTTC. J is TRBJ2-1 and V is TRBV5-1; TRBD1 agrees at 12 bases. The junction had 2 bases not matched to a gene; V was cut back by 1 base and J by 6 bases. This CDR3 region has 15 residues. Per the germline V gene, CDR1 is SGHRS and CDR2 is YFSETQ.

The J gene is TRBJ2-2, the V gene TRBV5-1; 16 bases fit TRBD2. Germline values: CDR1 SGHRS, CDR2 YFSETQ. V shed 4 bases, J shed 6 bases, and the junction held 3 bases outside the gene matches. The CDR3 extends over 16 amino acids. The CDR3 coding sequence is TGCGCCAGCAGCCCCGGGACTAGCGGGGGGGCCGGGGAGCTGTTTTTT. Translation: CASSPGTSGGAGELFF.

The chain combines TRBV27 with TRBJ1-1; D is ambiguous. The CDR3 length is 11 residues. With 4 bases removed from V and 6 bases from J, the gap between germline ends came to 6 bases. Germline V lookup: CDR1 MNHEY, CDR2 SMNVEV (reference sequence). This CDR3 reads CASSSFAEAFF. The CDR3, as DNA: TGTGCCAGCAGTTCCTTCGCTGAAGCTTTCTTT.

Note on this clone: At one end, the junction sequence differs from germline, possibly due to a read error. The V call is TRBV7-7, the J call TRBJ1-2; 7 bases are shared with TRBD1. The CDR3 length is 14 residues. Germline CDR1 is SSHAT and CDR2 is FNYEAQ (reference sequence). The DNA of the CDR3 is TGTGCTAGCAGCGCGCGACAGGGACCCTATGGCTACACCTTC. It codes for CASSARQGPYGYTF. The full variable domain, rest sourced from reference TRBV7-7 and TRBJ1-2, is GAGVSQSPRYKVTKRGQDVTLRCDPISSHATLYWYQQALGQGPEFLTYFNYEAQPDKSGLPSDRFSAERPEGSISTLTIQRTEQRDSAMYRCASSARQGPYGYTFGSGTRLTVV.

CDR3: CASGLVAGSNTEAFF. The CDR3 coding sequence is TGTGCTAGTGGTTTGGTAGCAGGTTCGAACACTGAAGCTTTCTTT. The V and J genes are TRBV12-5 and TRBJ1-1; unclear D gene. Germline V gene data show CDR1 as LGHNT and CDR2 as FRNRAP. Deletions cut 0 bases from V and 1 base from J, with 9 bases between. This CDR3 is 15 amino acids long.

The CDR3 nucleotides are TGTGCCAGCAGCCTGACAGCTAATCAGCCCCAGCATTTT. This codes for CASSLTANQPQHF. This chain joins TRBV6-4 and TRBJ1-5; TRBD1 is a possible D gene (5 bases). The CDR3 runs to 13 residues. Germline V gives CDR1 MRHNA, CDR2 SNTAGT. V was cut by 6 bases and J by 4 bases, with 10 bases left in between.

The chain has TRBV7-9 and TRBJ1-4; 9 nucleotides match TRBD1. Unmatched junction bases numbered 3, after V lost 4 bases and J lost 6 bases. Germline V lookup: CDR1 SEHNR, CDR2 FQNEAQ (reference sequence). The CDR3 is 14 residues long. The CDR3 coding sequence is TGTGCCAGCAGCTCCGGGACAGGGTATGAAAAACTGTTTTTT. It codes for CASSSGTGYEKLFF. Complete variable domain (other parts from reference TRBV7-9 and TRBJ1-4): DTGVSQNPRHKITKRGQNVTFRCDPISEHNRLYWYRQTLGQGPEFLTYFQNEAQLEKSRLLSDRFSAERPKGSFSTLEIQRTEQGDSAMYLCASSSGTGYEKLFFGSGTQLSVL.

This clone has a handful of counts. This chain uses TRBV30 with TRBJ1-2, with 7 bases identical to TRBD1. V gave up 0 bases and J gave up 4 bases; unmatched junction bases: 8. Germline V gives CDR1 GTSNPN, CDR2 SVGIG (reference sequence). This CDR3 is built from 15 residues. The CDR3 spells CAWSVPTGAGYGYTF. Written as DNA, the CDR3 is TGTGCCTGGAGTGTACCAACAGGGGCAGGCTATGGCTACACCTTC. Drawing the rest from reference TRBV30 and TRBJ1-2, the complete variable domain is SQTIHQWPATLVQPVGSPLSLECTVEGTSNPNLYWYRQAAGRGLQLLFYSVGIGQISSEVPQNLSASRPQDRQFILSSKKLLLSDSGFYLCAWSVPTGAGYGYTFGSGTRLTVV.

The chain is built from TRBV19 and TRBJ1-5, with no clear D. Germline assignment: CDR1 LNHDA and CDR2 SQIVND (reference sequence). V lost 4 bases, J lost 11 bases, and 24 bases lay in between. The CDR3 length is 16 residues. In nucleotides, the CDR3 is TGTGCCAGTAGTAGGATGTCGGCCGACCGTGGAGTGGCCCAGCATTTT. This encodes CASSRMSADRGVAQHF. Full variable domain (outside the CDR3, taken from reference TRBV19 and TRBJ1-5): DGGITQSPKYLFRKEGQNVTLSCEQNLNHDAMYWYRQDPGQGLRLIYYSQIVNDFQKGDIAEGYSVSREKKESFPLTVTSAQKNPTAFYLCASSRMSADRGVAQHFGDGTRLSIL.